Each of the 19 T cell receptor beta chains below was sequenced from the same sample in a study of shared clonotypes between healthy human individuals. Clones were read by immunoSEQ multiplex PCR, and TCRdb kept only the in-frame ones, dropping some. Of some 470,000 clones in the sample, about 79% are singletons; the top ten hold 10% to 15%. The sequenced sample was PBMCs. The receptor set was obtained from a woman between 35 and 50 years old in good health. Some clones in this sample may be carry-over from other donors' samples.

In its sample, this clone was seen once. The CDR3 DNA sequence: TGCGCCAGCAGCGTACAGGGGTTTGACACTGAAGCTTTCTTT. The encoded protein is CASSVQGFDTEAFF. The chain couples TRBV5-1 to TRBJ1-1; 7 bases are a match to TRBD1. The CDR3 spans 14 residues. J gave up 3 bases and V 4 bases, and 6 bases lay outside the gene matches. Germline V CDR1 and CDR2: SGHRS, YFSETQ.

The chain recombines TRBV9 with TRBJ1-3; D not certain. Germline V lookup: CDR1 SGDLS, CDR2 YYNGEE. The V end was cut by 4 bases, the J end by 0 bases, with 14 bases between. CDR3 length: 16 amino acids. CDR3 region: CASSSTQVLSGNTIYF. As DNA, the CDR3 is TGTGCCAGCAGCTCCACTCAGGTCCTCTCTGGAAACACCATATATTTT. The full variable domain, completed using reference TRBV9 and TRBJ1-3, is DSGVTQTPKHLITATGQRVTLRCSPRSGDLSVYWYQQSLDQGLQFLIQYYNGEERAKGNILERFSAQQFPDLHSELNLSSLELGDSALYFCASSSTQVLSGNTIYFGEGSWLTVV.

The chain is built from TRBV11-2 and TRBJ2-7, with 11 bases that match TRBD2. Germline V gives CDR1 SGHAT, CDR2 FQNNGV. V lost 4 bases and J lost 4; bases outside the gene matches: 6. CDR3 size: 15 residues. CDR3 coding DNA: TGTGCCAGCAGCTACCGCTTAGCGGGAGGGTACGAGCAGTACTTC. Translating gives CASSYRLAGGYEQYF. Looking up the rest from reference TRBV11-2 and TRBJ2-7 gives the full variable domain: EAGVAQSPRYKIIEKRQSVAFWCNPISGHATLYWYQQILGQGPKLLIQFQNNGVVDDSQLPKDRFSAERLKGVDSTLKIQPAKLEDSAVYLCASSYRLAGGYEQYFGPGTRLTVT.

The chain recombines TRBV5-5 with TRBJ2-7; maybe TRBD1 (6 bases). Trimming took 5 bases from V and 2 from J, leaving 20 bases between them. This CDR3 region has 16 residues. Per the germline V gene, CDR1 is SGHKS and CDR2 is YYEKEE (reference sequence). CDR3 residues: CASSPAPGQWTYEQYF. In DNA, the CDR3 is TGTGCCAGCAGTCCAGCCCCCGGACAGTGGACCTACGAGCAGTACTTC. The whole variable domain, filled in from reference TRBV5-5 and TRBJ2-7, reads DAGVTQSPTHLIKTRGQQVTLRCSPISGHKSVSWYQQVLGQGPQFIFQYYEKEERGRGNFPDRFSARQFPNYSSELNVNALLLGDSALYLCASSPAPGQWTYEQYFGPGTRLTVT.

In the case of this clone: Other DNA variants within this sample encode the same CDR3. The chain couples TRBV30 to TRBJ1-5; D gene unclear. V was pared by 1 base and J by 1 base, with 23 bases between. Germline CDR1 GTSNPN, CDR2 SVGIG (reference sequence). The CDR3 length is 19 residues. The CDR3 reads CAWSAMRHRGPRSNQPQHF. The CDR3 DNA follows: TGTGCCTGGAGTGCGATGAGACACCGCGGCCCTAGGAGCAATCAGCCCCAGCATTTT.

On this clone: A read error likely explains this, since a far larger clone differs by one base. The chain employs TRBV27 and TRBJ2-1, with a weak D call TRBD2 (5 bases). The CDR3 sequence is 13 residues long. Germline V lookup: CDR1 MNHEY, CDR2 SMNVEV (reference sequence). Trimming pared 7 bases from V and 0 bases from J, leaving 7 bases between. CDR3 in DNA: TGTGCCAGCATAGGGAGCTCCTACAATGAGCAGTTCTTC. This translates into CASIGSSYNEQFF.

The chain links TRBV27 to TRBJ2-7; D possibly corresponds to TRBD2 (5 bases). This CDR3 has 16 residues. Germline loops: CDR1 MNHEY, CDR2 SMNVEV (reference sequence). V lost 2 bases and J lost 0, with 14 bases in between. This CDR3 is CASSLRGQSSSYEQYF. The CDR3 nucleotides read TGTGCCAGCAGTTTACGGGGTCAGTCAAGCTCCTACGAGCAGTACTTC.

CDR3 nucleotides: TGTGCCAGCAGCAGCGATAGCAATCAGCCCCAGCATTTT. Protein product: CASSSDSNQPQHF. The chain couples TRBV7-2 to TRBJ1-5; D is unresolved. The CDR3 totals 13 residues. V lost 5 bases, J lost 0 bases, and 5 bases lay in between. From germline, CDR1 is SGHTA and CDR2 FQGNSA.

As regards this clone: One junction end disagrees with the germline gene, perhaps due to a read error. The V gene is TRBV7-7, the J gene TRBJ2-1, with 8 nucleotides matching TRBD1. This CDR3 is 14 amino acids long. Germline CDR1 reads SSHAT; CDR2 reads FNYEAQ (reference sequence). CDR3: CASSTGGRYNEQFF. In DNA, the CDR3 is TGTGCTAGCAGCACAGGGGGAAGGTACAATGAGCAGTTCTTC.

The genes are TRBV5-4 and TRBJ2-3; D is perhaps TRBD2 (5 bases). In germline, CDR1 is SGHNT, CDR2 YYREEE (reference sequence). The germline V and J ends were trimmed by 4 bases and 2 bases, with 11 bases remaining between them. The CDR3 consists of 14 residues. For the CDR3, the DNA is TGTGCCAGCAGCCCTGGGAGTCACACAGATACGCAGTATTTT. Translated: CASSPGSHTDTQYF.

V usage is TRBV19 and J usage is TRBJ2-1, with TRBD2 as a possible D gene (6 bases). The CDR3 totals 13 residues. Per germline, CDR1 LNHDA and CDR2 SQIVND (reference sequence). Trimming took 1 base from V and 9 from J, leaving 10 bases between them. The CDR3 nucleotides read TGTGCCAGTAGTATAGGGGGACTCTTTGAGCAGTTCTTC. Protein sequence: CASSIGGLFEQFF. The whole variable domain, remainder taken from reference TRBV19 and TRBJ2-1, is DGGITQSPKYLFRKEGQNVTLSCEQNLNHDAMYWYRQDPGQGLRLIYYSQIVNDFQKGDIAEGYSVSREKKESFPLTVTSAQKNPTAFYLCASSIGGLFEQFFGPGTRLTVL.

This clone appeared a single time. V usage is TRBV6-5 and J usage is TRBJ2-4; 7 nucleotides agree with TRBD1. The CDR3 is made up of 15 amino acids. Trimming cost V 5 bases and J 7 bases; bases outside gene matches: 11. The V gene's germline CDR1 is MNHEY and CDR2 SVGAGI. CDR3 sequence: CASSQGTDGANIQYF. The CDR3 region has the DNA TGTGCCAGCAGTCAAGGGACAGACGGGGCCAACATTCAGTACTTC.

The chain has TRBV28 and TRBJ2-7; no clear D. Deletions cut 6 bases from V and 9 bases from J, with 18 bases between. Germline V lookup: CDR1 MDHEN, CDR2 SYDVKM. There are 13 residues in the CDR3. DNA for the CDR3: TGTGCCAGCAGCAAAACTGGGGTAATTGGGCAGTACTTC. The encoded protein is CASSKTGVIGQYF.

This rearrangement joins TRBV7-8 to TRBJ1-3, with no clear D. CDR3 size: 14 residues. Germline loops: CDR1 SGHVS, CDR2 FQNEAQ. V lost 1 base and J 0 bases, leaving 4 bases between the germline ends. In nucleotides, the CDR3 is TGTGCCAGCAGCTTAGTTCGCTCTGGAAACACCATATATTTT. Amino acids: CASSLVRSGNTIYF.

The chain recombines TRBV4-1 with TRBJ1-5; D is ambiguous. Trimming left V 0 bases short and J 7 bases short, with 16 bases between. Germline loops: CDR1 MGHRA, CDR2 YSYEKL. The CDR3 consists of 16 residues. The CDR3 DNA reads TGCGCCAGCAGCCAAGATCTGGGGAGCCTGGTACAGCCCCAGCATTTT. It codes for CASSQDLGSLVQPQHF.

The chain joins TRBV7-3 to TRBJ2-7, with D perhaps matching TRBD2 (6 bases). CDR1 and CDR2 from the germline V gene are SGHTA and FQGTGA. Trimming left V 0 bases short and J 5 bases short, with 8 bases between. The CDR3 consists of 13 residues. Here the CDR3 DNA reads TGTGCCAGCAGCTTAACAGGAGGGGACGAGCAGTACTTC. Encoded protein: CASSLTGGDEQYF.

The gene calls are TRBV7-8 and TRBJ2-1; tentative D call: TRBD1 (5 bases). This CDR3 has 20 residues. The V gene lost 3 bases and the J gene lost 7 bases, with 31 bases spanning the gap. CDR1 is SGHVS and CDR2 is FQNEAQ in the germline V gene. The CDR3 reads CASSFGVILDHRGIGNEQFF. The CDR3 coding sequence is TGTGCCAGCAGCTTTGGGGTCATTTTGGATCATAGGGGTATTGGAAATGAGCAGTTCTTC.

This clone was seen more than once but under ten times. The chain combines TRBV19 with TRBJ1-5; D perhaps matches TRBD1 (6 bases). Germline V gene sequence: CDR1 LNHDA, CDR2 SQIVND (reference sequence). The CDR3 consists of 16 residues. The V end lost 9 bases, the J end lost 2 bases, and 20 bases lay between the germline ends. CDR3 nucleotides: TGTGCCAGCACTACTGGATCGGGACAAGGCAATCAGCCCCAGCATTTT. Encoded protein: CASTTGSGQGNQPQHF.

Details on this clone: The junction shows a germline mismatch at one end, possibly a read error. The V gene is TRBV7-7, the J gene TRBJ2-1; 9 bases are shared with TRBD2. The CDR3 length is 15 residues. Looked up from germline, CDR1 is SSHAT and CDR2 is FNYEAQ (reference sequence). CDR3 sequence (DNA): TGTGCTAGCAGCTTTGGTAGCGGGAGTGGGGATGAGCAGTTCTTC. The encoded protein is CASSFGSGSGDEQFF.